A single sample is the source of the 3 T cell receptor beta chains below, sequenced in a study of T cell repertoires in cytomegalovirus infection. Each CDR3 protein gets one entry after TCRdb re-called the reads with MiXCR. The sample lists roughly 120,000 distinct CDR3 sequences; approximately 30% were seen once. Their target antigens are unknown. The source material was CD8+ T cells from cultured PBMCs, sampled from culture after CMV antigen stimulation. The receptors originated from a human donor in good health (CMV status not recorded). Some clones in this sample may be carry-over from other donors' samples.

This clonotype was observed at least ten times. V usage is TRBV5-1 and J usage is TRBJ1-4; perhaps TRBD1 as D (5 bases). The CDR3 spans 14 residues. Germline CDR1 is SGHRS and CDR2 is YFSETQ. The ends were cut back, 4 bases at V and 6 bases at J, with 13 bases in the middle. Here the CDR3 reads CASSQAGGYEKLFF. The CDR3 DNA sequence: TGCGCCAGCAGCCAAGCGGGGGGGTATGAAAAACTGTTTTTT.

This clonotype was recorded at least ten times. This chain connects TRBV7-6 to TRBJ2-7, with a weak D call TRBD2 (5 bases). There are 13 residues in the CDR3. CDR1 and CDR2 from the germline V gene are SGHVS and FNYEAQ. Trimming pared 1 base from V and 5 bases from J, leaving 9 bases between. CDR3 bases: TGTGCCAGCAGCTTAGTGGAGGAAGACGAGCAGTACTTC. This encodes CASSLVEEDEQYF.

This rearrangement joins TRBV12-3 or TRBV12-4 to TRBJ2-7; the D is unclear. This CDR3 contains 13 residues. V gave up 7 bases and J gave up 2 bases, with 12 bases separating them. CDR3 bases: TGTGCCAGCACCTTGGTAGGCCCCTACGAGCAGTACTTC. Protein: CASTLVGPYEQYF.